This TCR beta chain came from a study of blood T cells in healthy people across ages. Study overall: Template switching captured about one barcoded beta molecule per two T cells.

As to this clonotype: Its target is not known.

With a J-beta primer mix and a sample-barcoded 5' primer, a second PCR ran 7 to 11 cycles. A 12-random-nucleotide template-switch adaptor tagged each cDNA molecule. TCRdb reprocessed the 5' RACE reads with MiXCR, giving one entry per CDR3 protein. The sample lists some 1.5 million distinct CDR3 sequences, roughly 43% occurring once. V gave up 3 bases and J gave up 5 bases, with 13 bases separating them. The CDR3 consists of 15 residues. Germline CDR1 and CDR2: ENHRY and SYGVKD. Findings of the study overall: Per-million-T-cell TCR beta diversity fell roughly linearly with age.

The chain uses TRBV10-3 and TRBJ2-2; D gene ambiguous. Sequenced input: blood. This sequence originates from a woman aged 18-30 years in good health. CDR3 sequence: CAISDQAVETGELFF. Written as DNA, the CDR3 is TGTGCCATCAGTGATCAGGCAGTTGAGACCGGGGAGCTGTTTTTT.